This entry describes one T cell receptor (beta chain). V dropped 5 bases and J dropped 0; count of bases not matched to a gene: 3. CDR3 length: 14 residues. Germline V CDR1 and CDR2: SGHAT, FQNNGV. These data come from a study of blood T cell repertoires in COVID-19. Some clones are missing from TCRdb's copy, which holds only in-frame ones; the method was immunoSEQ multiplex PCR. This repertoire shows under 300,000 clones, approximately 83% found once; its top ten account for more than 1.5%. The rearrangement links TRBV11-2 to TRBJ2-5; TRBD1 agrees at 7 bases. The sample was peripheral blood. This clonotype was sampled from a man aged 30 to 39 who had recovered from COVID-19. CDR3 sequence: CASSRGTDQETQYF. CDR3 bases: TGTGCCAGCAGCCGAGGGACAGACCAAGAGACCCAGTACTTC.